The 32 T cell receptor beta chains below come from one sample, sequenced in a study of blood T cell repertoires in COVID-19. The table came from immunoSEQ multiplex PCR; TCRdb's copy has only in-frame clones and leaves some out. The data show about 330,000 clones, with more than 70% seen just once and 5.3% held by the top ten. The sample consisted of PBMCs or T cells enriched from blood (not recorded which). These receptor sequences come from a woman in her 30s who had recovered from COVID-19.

In DNA, the CDR3 is TGTGCCAGCAGAACCTATGTGGACAGTAATGAAAAACTGTTTTTT. The encoded protein is CASRTYVDSNEKLFF. The chain recombines TRBV27 with TRBJ1-4; D may be TRBD1 (6 bases). The CDR3 contains 15 residues. The germline V and J ends were trimmed by 6 bases and 4 bases, with 15 bases remaining between them. Germline V gene sequence: CDR1 MNHEY, CDR2 SMNVEV (reference sequence).

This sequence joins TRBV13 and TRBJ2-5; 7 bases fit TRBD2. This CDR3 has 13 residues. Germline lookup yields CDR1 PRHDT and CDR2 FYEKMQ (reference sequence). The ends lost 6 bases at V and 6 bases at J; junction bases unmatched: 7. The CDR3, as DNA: TGTGCCAGCAGTCCTGACGGGGGGAAGACCCAGTACTTC. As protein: CASSPDGGKTQYF.

The CDR3 protein is CASSLEAGGNQPQHF. The CDR3 DNA is TGTGCCAGCAGCTTAGAGGCGGGGGGGAATCAGCCCCAGCATTTT. This chain joins TRBV6-2 or TRBV6-3 and TRBJ1-5; D might be TRBD1 (5 bases). CDR1 and CDR2 from the germline V gene are MNHEY and SVGEGT. Trimming pared 6 bases from V and 4 bases from J, leaving 16 bases between. The CDR3 extends over 15 amino acids.

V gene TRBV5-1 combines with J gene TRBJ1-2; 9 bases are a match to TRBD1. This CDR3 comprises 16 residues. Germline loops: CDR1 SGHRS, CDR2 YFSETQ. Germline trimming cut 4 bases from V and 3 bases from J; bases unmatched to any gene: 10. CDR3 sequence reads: CASSEPNRGRDYGYTF. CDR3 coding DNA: TGCGCCAGCAGCGAGCCGAACAGGGGGCGCGACTATGGCTACACCTTC.

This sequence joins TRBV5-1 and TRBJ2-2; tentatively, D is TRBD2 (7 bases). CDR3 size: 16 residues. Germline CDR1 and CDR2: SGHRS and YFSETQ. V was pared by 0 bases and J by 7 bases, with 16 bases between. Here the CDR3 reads CASSLDGGPVFGELFF. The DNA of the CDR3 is TGCGCCAGCAGCTTGGACGGGGGGCCGGTATTCGGGGAGCTGTTTTTT.

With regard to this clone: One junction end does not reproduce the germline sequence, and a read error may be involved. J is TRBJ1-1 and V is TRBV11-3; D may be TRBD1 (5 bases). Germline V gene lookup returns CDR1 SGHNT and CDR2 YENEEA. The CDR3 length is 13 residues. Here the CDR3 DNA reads TGTGCCAGCAGTAAATACAGGAACTCTGAAGCTTTCTTT. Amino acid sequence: CASSKYRNSEAFF.

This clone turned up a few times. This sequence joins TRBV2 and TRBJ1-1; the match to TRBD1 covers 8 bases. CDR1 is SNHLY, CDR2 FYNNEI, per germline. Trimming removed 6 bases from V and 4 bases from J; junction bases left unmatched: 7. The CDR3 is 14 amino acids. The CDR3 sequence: CASRYQGAGTEAFF. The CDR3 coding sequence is TGTGCCAGCAGGTACCAGGGGGCGGGCACTGAAGCTTTCTTT.

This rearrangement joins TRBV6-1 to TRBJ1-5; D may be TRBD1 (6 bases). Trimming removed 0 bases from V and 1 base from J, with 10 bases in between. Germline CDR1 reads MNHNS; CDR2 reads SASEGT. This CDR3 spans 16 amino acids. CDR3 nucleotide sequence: TGTGCCAGCAGTGAAGCGGGGGCACCGAGCAATCAGCCCCAGCATTTT. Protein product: CASSEAGAPSNQPQHF.

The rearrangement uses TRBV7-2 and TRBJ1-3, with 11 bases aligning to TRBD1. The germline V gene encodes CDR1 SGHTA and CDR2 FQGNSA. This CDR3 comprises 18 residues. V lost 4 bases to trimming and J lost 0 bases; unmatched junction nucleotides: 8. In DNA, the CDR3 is TGTGCCAGCAGCTCCGGACAGGGGGCCCGTATCTCTGGAAACACCATATATTTT. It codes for CASSSGQGARISGNTIYF.

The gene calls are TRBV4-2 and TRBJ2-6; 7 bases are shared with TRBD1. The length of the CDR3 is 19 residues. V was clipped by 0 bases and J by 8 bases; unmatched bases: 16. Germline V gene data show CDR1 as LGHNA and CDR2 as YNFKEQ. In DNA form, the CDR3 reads TGTGCCAGCAGCCAAGAAATTCGGAAGGGGGCGAAAAGGACCAACGTCCTGACTTTC. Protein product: CASSQEIRKGAKRTNVLTF.

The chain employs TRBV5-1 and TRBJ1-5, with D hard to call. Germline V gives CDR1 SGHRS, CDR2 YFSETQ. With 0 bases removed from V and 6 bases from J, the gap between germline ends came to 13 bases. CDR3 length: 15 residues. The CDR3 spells CASSLDLSDSQPQHF. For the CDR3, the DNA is TGCGCCAGCAGCTTGGATCTTTCAGATTCTCAGCCCCAGCATTTT.

CDR3 in amino acids: CASSHQQGEAFF. As DNA, the CDR3 is TGTGCCAGCAGCCACCAACAGGGTGAAGCTTTCTTT. This chain uses TRBV5-4 with TRBJ1-1, with D tentatively TRBD1 (6 bases). The germline V and J ends were trimmed by 4 bases and 7 bases, with 11 bases remaining between them. This CDR3 region has 12 residues. CDR1 is SGHNT and CDR2 is YYREEE in the germline V gene (reference sequence).

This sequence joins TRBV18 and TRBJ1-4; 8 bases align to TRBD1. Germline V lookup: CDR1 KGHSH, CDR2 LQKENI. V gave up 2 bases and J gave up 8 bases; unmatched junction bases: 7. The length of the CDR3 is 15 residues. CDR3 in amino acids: CASSPTDRVEEKLFF. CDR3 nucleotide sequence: TGTGCCAGCTCACCAACGGACAGGGTGGAGGAAAAACTGTTTTTT. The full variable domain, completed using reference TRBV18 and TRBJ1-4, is NAGVMQNPRHLVRRRGQEARLRCSPMKGHSHVYWYRQLPEEGLKFMVYLQKENIIDESGMPKERFSAEFPKEGPSILRIQQVVRGDSAAYFCASSPTDRVEEKLFFGSGTQLSVL.

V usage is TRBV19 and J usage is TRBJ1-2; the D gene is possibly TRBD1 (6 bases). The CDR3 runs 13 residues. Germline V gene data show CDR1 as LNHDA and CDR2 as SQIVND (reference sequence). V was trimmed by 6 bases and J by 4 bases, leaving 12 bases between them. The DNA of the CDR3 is TGTGCCAGTAGGAAGACAGGATCCTATGGCTACACCTTC. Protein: CASRKTGSYGYTF.

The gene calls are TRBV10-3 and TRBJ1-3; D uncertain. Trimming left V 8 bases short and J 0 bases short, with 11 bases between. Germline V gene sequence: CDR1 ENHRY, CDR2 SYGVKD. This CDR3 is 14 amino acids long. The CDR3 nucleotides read TGTGCCATCGTCAGAAATTACTCTGGAAACACCATATATTTT. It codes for CAIVRNYSGNTIYF.

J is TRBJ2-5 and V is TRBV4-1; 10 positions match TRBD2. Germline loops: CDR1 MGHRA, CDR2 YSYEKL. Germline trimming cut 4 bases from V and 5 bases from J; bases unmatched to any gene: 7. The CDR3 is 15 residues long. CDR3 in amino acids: CASSPGTSVRETQYF. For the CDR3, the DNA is TGCGCCAGCAGCCCGGGGACTAGCGTTAGGGAGACCCAGTACTTC.

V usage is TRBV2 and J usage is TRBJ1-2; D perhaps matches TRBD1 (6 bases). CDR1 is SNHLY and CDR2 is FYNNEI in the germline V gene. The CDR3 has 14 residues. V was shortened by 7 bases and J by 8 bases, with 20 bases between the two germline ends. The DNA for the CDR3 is TGTGCCAGCATTAGCCGAGGGGGGGCCACAGGCTACACCTTC. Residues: CASISRGGATGYTF.

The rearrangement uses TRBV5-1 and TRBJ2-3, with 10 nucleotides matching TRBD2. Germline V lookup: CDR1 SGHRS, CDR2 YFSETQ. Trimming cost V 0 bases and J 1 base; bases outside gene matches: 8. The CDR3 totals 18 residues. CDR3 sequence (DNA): TGCGCCAGCAGCTTGGCTCCTAGCGGGGGTGGTCGCACAGATACGCAGTATTTT. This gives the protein CASSLAPSGGGRTDTQYF.

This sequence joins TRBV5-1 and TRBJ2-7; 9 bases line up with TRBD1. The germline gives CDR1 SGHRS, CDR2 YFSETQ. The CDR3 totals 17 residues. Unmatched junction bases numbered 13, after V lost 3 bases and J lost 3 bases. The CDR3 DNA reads TGCGCCAGCAGCTCACCGGGACAGGGCTCATTGGTCTACGAGCAGTACTTC. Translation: CASSSPGQGSLVYEQYF. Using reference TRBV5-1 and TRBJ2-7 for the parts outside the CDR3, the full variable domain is KAGVTQTPRYLIKTRGQQVTLSCSPISGHRSVSWYQQTPGQGLQFLFEYFSETQRNKGNFPGRFSGRQFSNSRSEMNVSTLELGDSALYLCASSSPGQGSLVYEQYFGPGTRLTVT.

The DNA for the CDR3 is TGTGCCAGCAGCTTAGGGTCGGGGACCGGGGAGCTGTTTTTT. As protein: CASSLGSGTGELFF. The rearrangement links TRBV7-2 to TRBJ2-2, with a weak D call TRBD2 (5 bases). This CDR3 is 14 amino acids long. Germline V gene sequence: CDR1 SGHTA, CDR2 FQGNSA. Trimming cost V 1 base and J 5 bases, with 8 bases left between them.

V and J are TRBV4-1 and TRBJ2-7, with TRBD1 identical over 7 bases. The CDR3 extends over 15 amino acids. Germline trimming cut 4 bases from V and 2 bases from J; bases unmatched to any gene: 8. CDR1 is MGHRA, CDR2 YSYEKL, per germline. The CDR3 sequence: CASSPRDSPTYEQYF. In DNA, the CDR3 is TGCGCCAGCAGCCCCAGGGACAGTCCAACCTACGAGCAGTACTTC.

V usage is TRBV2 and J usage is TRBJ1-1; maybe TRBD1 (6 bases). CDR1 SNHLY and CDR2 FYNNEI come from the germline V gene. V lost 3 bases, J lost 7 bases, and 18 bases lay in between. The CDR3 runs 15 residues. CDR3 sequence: CASSDLGQRADEAFF. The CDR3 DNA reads TGTGCCAGCAGTGATTTAGGACAGAGGGCTGATGAAGCTTTCTTT. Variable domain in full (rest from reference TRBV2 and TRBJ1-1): EPEVTQTPSHQVTQMGQEVILRCVPISNHLYFYWYRQILGQKVEFLVSFYNNEISEKSEIFDDQFSVERPDGSNFTLKIRSTKLEDSAMYFCASSDLGQRADEAFFGQGTRLTVV.

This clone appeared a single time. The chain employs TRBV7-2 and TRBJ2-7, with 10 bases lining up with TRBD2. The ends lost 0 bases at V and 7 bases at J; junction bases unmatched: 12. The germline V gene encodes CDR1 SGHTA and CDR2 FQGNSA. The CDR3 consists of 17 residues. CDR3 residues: CASSLALTSGALAEQYF. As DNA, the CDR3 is TGTGCCAGCAGCTTAGCGCTTACTAGCGGGGCTCTGGCGGAGCAGTACTTC.

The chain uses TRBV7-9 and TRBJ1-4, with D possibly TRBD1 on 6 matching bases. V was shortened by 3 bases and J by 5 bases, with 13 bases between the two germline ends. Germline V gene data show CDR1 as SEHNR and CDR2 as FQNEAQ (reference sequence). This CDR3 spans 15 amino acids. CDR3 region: CASSFPWTDNEKLFF. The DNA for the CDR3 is TGTGCCAGCAGCTTCCCTTGGACAGACAATGAAAAACTGTTTTTT. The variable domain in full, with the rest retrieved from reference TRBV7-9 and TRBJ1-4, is DTGVSQNPRHKITKRGQNVTFRCDPISEHNRLYWYRQTLGQGPEFLTYFQNEAQLEKSRLLSDRFSAERPKGSFSTLEIQRTEQGDSAMYLCASSFPWTDNEKLFFGSGTQLSVL.

CDR3 in amino acids: CASSLSRTAGVNTGELFF. The CDR3, as DNA: TGTGCCAGCAGCCTATCGAGGACAGCGGGGGTCAACACCGGGGAGCTGTTTTTT. The chain carries TRBV7-8 and TRBJ2-2; 8 bases align to TRBD2. Trimming at V came to 5 bases and at J to 2 bases, leaving 13 bases not matched to a gene. The germline V gene encodes CDR1 SGHVS and CDR2 FQNEAQ. This CDR3 comprises 18 residues.

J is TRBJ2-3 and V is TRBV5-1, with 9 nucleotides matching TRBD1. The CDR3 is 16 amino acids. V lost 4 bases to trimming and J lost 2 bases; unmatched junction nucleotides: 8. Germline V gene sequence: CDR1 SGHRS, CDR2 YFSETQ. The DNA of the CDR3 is TGCGCCAGCAGCCGGTTAGGGACAGGGAACACAGATACGCAGTATTTT. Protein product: CASSRLGTGNTDTQYF. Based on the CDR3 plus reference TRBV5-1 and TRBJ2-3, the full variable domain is KAGVTQTPRYLIKTRGQQVTLSCSPISGHRSVSWYQQTPGQGLQFLFEYFSETQRNKGNFPGRFSGRQFSNSRSEMNVSTLELGDSALYLCASSRLGTGNTDTQYFGPGTRLTVL.

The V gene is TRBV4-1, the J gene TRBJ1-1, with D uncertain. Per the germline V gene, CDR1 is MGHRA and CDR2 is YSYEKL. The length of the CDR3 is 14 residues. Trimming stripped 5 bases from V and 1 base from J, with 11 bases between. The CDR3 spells CASSYDSRNTEAFF. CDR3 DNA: TGCGCCAGCAGCTACGACTCCAGGAACACTGAAGCTTTCTTT.

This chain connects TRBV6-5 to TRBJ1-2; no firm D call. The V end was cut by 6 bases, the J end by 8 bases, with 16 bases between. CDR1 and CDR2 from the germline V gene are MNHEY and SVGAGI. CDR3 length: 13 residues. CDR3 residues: CASRSGLAYGYTF. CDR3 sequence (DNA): TGTGCCAGCAGGAGCGGGCTGGCGTACGGCTACACCTTC.

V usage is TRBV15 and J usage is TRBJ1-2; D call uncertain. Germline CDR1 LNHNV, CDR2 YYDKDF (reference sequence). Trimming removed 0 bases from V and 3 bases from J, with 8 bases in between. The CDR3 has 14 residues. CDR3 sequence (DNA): TGTGCCACCAGCAGAGATCTAACGTACTATGGCTACACCTTC. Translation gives CATSRDLTYYGYTF.

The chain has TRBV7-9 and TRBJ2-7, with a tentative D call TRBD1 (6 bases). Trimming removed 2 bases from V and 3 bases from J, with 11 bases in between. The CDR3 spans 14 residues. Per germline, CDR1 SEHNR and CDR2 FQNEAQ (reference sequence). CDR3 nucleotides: TGTGCCAGCAGCTTACTTCCGGACAGCTACGAGCAGTACTTC. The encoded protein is CASSLLPDSYEQYF.

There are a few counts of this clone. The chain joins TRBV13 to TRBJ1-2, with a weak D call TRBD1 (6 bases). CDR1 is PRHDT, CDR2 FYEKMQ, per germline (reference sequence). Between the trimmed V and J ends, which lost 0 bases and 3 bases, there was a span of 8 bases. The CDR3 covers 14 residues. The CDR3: CASSLGRGDYGYTF. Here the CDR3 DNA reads TGTGCCAGCAGCTTAGGCAGGGGTGACTATGGCTACACCTTC.

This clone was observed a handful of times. This CDR3 reads CASSEGAGAGNTEAFF. The DNA of the CDR3 is TGTGCCAGCAGTGAAGGGGCAGGGGCTGGGAACACTGAAGCTTTCTTT. The V gene is TRBV6-1, the J gene TRBJ1-1; weak D call: TRBD1 (6 bases). CDR3 length: 16 amino acids. V lost 1 base and J lost 1, with 13 bases in between. Germline V gene lookup returns CDR1 MNHNS and CDR2 SASEGT.